The 8 T cell receptor beta chains presented below share a single source sample, sequenced in a study of cytomegalovirus exposure and HLA in healthy donors. Amplification used 60 Vbeta primers and 13 Jbeta primers. Method: immunoSEQ multiplex PCR; TCRdb's copy keeps in-frame clones and lacks some. Altogether roughly 170,000 clones are present, 80% to 90% being singletons, with the ten largest covering 4.8%. The source material was PBMCs. These receptor sequences come from a girl aged 5-17 years in good health and CMV-seropositive.

The chain joins TRBV19 to TRBJ2-3; TRBD1 might be the D (6 bases). The germline V gene has CDR1 LNHDA and CDR2 SQIVND (reference sequence). The CDR3 consists of 17 residues. Between the trimmed V and J ends, which lost 1 base and 0 bases, there was a span of 14 bases. The CDR3 reads CASSIGLDQGSTDTQYF. CDR3 nucleotides: TGTGCCAGTAGTATAGGCCTCGATCAGGGGAGCACAGATACGCAGTATTTT. Based on the CDR3 plus reference TRBV19 and TRBJ2-3, the full variable domain is DGGITQSPKYLFRKEGQNVTLSCEQNLNHDAMYWYRQDPGQGLRLIYYSQIVNDFQKGDIAEGYSVSREKKESFPLTVTSAQKNPTAFYLCASSIGLDQGSTDTQYFGPGTRLTVL.

This chain connects TRBV27 to TRBJ1-2; 7 nucleotides align to TRBD1. This CDR3 contains 16 residues. Trimming at V came to 5 bases and at J to 4 bases, leaving 13 bases not matched to a gene. The germline V gene has CDR1 MNHEY and CDR2 SMNVEV (reference sequence). For the CDR3, the DNA is TGTGCCAGCAGTGTAACAGGGGCTCCCACCATCTATGGCTACACCTTC. This codes for CASSVTGAPTIYGYTF.

The chain links TRBV6-5 to TRBJ2-3, with D hard to call. V lost 0 bases and J lost 6, with 10 bases in between. This CDR3 is built from 14 residues. Germline CDR1 and CDR2: MNHEY and SVGAGI. The DNA of the CDR3 is TGTGCCAGCAGTTACTCACCCGGAGCGGATACGCAGTATTTT. Protein product: CASSYSPGADTQYF.

The V and J genes are TRBV11-3 and TRBJ2-7; tentatively, D is TRBD2 (6 bases). CDR3 length: 14 residues. V dropped 6 bases and J dropped 1 base, with 13 bases sitting between them. Germline CDR1 is SGHNT and CDR2 is YENEEA. The DNA of the CDR3 is TGTGCCAGCAGACTAGGGGAGGAATCCTACGAGCAGTACTTC. It is translated as CASRLGEESYEQYF.

This clone was picked up a small number of times. The chain couples TRBV30 to TRBJ1-2; 8 bases agree with TRBD1. The CDR3 length is 15 residues. CDR1 GTSNPN and CDR2 SVGIG come from the germline V gene (reference sequence). V was clipped by 7 bases and J by 8 bases; unmatched bases: 18. CDR3 in amino acids: CASISSRGRLEGYTF. As DNA, the CDR3 is TGTGCCTCCATTTCCTCCAGGGGGCGGCTAGAGGGCTACACCTTC.

The V and J genes are TRBV6-1 and TRBJ1-5; 7 nucleotides match TRBD1. This CDR3 has 14 residues. V shed 7 bases, J shed 4 bases, and the junction held 7 bases outside the gene matches. Germline V gene data show CDR1 as MNHNS and CDR2 as SASEGT. The CDR3 sequence is CASTTDRRNQPQHF. CDR3 nucleotides: TGTGCCAGCACTACGGACAGGCGAAATCAGCCCCAGCATTTT.

This clone was found a few times. The rearrangement links TRBV5-6 to TRBJ1-2; 9 bases line up with TRBD1. The germline V gene encodes CDR1 SGHDT and CDR2 YYEEEE. This CDR3 contains 15 residues. The trim removed 4 bases at V and 8 bases at J, leaving 12 bases unmatched. The CDR3 loop is CASSPRDREMNGYTF. In DNA form, the CDR3 reads TGTGCCAGCAGCCCCCGGGACAGGGAAATGAACGGCTACACCTTC.

The chain is built from TRBV20-1 and TRBJ1-2, with D unclear. The germline CDR1 and CDR2 sequences are DFQATT and SNEGSKA (reference sequence). The CDR3 runs 11 residues. Trimming removed 2 bases at V and 6 bases at J, with 7 bases between. The CDR3 coding sequence is TGCAGTGCTAGAAATGGAGATGGCTACACCTTC. Amino acids: CSARNGDGYTF.